This T cell receptor (beta chain) comes out of a study of cytotoxic CD8 clonotypes in ibrutinib-treated CLL. As for the study in general: Among patients, around 25 responded partially and 2 completely; about 14 then stayed remitted and around 12 progressed after median approximately 68 months.

Study-level findings and limits: Public clonotypes, rarely seen, contracted or held steady on treatment.

The CDR3 extends over 15 amino acids. Germline V gene sequence: CDR1 SGDLS, CDR2 YYNGEE. V lost 0 bases, J lost 0 bases, and 7 bases lay in between. Some clones are missing from TCRdb's copy, which holds only in-frame ones; the method was immunoSEQ multiplex PCR. In the table there are fewer than 90,000 clones, 86% of which are singletons. Comments on this clone: Its antigen is not known.

The V call is TRBV9, the J call TRBJ1-3; no firm D call. This TCR was sampled from a human donor with chronic lymphocytic leukemia. This material consisted of PBMCs, taken before ibrutinib treatment. Here the CDR3 reads CASSVAGSSGNTIYF. CDR3 bases: TGTGCCAGCAGCGTAGCTGGGAGCTCTGGAAACACCATATATTTT.